This TCR beta chain appears in the sequencing data of a study of blood T cell repertoires in COVID-19. About the study: The United States, Italy and Spain provided the acute and convalescent COVID-19 samples. Sources were T cells, B-cell-depleted T cells, or PBMCs; the material itself was cDNA or gDNA.

Germline CDR1 MNHEY, CDR2 SVGAGI. The V and J ends lost 0 bases and 6 bases respectively, with 15 bases between them. This CDR3 is 16 amino acids long. Those enrolled in Seattle joined during active infection and were followed longitudinally afterward. Methods used by the authors: The assay estimated nucleated cells by amplifying reference gene primers. Here immunoSEQ multiplex PCR was the method, and the copy in TCRdb shows in-frame clones only, minus some. Clone size and V and J calls were adopted from that table, with D and trimming inferred from the DNA. The table includes about 41,000 clones, 85% to 90% detected once.

The sample consisted of peripheral blood. The chain carries TRBV6-5 and TRBJ2-4; D perhaps matches TRBD2 (6 bases). The source is a middle-aged man with COVID-19, enrolled during active disease. The CDR3 nucleotides are TGTGCCAGCAGTTACTCGAGTGACGCCGGGGGAAACATTCAGTACTTC. Translated, it gives CASSYSSDAGGNIQYF.